The following is a T cell receptor beta chain sequence with its context. Other DNA sequences in the sample encode the same CDR3. The data belong to a study of blood T cell repertoires in COVID-19. Sequencing used immunoSEQ multiplex PCR; TCRdb keeps in-frame clones, though not all of them. The sample yields 200,000 to 250,000 clones, approximately 86% seen once. This CDR3 has 13 amino acids. In germline, CDR1 is SGHDN, CDR2 FVKESK. Between the trimmed V and J ends, which lost 3 bases and 2 bases, there was a span of 7 bases. V and J are TRBV14 and TRBJ1-2; TRBD1 might be the D (5 bases). The material sequenced was PBMCs or T cells enriched from blood (not recorded which). The receptor's source is a woman aged 25 to 39 who had been exposed to COVID-19. In nucleotides, the CDR3 is TGTGCCAGCAGCCAGGGGGGGAACTATGGCTACACCTTC. This sequence encodes CASSQGGNYGYTF.